This paragraph covers one T cell receptor beta chain sequence. This sample is part of a study of blood T cell repertoires in COVID-19. The overall study: T cells, B-cell-depleted T cells, or PBMCs supplied cDNA or gDNA.

As originally analysed: Nucleated cell counts were estimated from reference gene primer amplification. The protocol was immunoSEQ multiplex PCR, while the TCRdb copy is restricted to in-frame clones and leaves out a portion. The DNA was the basis for D and trimming; V, J and clone size are from that table. The sample contains around 80,000 clones, about 80% of which appear only once. CDR3 length: 15 amino acids. With 8 bases removed from V and 4 bases from J, the gap between germline ends came to 17 bases. Germline CDR1 is SSHAT and CDR2 is FNYEAQ (reference sequence). This clonotype originated in a human donor in a cohort sampled during active COVID-19. The source material was peripheral blood. The chain carries TRBV7-7 and TRBJ2-2, with TRBD2 as a possible D gene (7 bases). DNA for the CDR3: TGTGCCAGCTCCCCCGGGGGGCTAGGCACCGGGGAGCTGTTTTTT. As protein: CASSPGGLGTGELFF.